The rows below give T cell receptor beta chains drawn from one sample of a study of T cells in Graves' hyperthyroidism and ophthalmopathy. TCRdb itself ran the multiplex PCR reads through MiXCR, one entry per CDR3 protein. This table holds 600,000 to 900,000 distinct CDR3 sequences, roughly 17% found once. Source material: blood. Receptor source: a man aged 18 to 29 with Graves' hyperthyroidism. The CDR3 runs from the conserved cysteine through the conserved F or W. The D gene is left open where the match is weak. Clone size is given for some rows only: seen once, a few or many times, or a class if the clone is expanded.

v_call	d_call	j_call	clone_size	cdr3_aa	cdr3_nt
TRBV6-2/TRBV6-3	.	TRBJ2-5	.	CASTNPQETQYF	TGTGCCAGCACCAACCCGCAAGAGACCCAGTACTTC
TRBV14	TRBD2	TRBJ2-2	.	CASIAGTSGRALDTGELFF	TGTGCCAGCATCGCCGGGACTAGCGGGAGGGCCCTCGACACCGGGGAGCTGTTTTTT
TRBV12-3/TRBV12-4	.	TRBJ1-2	many	CASSYSDGSYGYTF	TGTGCCAGCAGCTACTCGGACGGATCCTATGGCTACACCTTC
TRBV5-1	TRBD2	TRBJ2-7	many	CASSLASGRYSYEQYF	TGCGCCAGCAGCTTGGCGAGCGGGAGGTACTCCTACGAGCAGTACTTC
TRBV28	.	TRBJ1-1	many	CASSLRDTEAFF	TGTGCCAGCAGTTTAAGGGACACTGAAGCTTTCTTT
TRBV4-1	.	TRBJ1-2	.	CASSQEQLRSF	TGCGCCAGCAGCCAAGAACAGTTGAGGTCCTTC
TRBV3-1	.	TRBJ2-5	many	CASSQRGGQETQYF	TGTGCCAGCAGCCAACGCGGCGGACAAGAGACCCAGTACTTC
TRBV7-6	TRBD1	TRBJ2-7	many	CASSPRQGTRYEQYF	TGTGCCAGCAGCCCGCGACAGGGGACCCGCTACGAGCAGTACTTC
TRBV7-9	.	TRBJ2-5	once	CASSGRGGPLQETQYF	TGTGCCAGCAGCGGACGGGGCGGACCCCTCCAAGAGACCCAGTACTTC
TRBV28	TRBD2	TRBJ2-2	few	CASTVERESNTGELFF	TGTGCCAGCACGGTCGAGCGGGAATCGAACACCGGGGAGCTGTTTTTT
TRBV7-2	.	TRBJ1-2	many	CASGLGLGYTF	TGTGCCAGCGGATTAGGGCTTGGCTACACCTTC
TRBV5-8	.	TRBJ2-2	.	CASSLTEVHTGELFF	TGTGCCAGCAGCTTAACGGAGGTCCACACCGGGGAGCTGTTTTTT
TRBV2	.	TRBJ2-1	many	CASSPGYNEQFF	TGTGCCAGCAGTCCGGGGTACAATGAGCAGTTCTTC
TRBV28	.	TRBJ1-1	few	CASLGRHTEAFF	TGTGCCAGCCTCGGACGGCACACTGAAGCTTTCTTT
TRBV5-1	TRBD1	TRBJ2-5	.	CASSLGDSISQETQYF	TGCGCCAGCAGCTTGGGGGACAGCATTTCTCAAGAGACCCAGTACTTC
TRBV20-1	.	TRBJ1-1	many	CSARPGAAEAFF	TGCAGTGCTAGACCCGGGGCGGCTGAAGCTTTCTTT
TRBV9	.	TRBJ2-3	few	CASSVGAGEVDTQYF	TGTGCCAGCAGCGTGGGGGCGGGAGAGGTAGATACGCAGTATTTT
TRBV7-3	.	TRBJ2-5	.	CASSLTYGETQYF	TGTGCCAGCAGCTTAACTTACGGCGAGACCCAGTACTTC
TRBV7-2	.	TRBJ2-3	many	CASTPHGTWEDTQYF	TGTGCCAGCACCCCCCACGGGACCTGGGAAGATACGCAGTATTTT
TRBV28	TRBD1	TRBJ1-6	.	CASGSGTGYNSPLHF	TGTGCCAGCGGTTCCGGGACAGGTTATAATTCACCCCTCCACTTT
TRBV28	.	TRBJ2-7	many	CASSDQGSGEQYF	TGTGCCAGCAGTGACCAGGGATCTGGCGAGCAGTACTTC
TRBV19	TRBD1	TRBJ2-3	.	CASTRGQGTYTDTQYF	TGTGCCAGTACCCGGGGACAGGGGACTTACACAGATACGCAGTATTTT
TRBV29-1	TRBD1	TRBJ2-7	few	CSVGDRSSYEQYF	TGCAGCGTTGGGGACAGGAGCTCCTACGAGCAGTACTTC
TRBV28	.	TRBJ1-1	.	CASSLLAGGPAEAFF	TGTGCCAGCAGTTTGCTAGCGGGAGGGCCCGCTGAAGCTTTCTTT
TRBV11-2	TRBD2	TRBJ2-7	many	CASSPGTSGVSSYEQYF	TGTGCCAGCAGCCCCGGGACTAGCGGGGTTAGCTCCTACGAGCAGTACTTC
TRBV12-5	.	TRBJ2-1	many	CASGPSSNEQFF	TGTGCTAGTGGCCCCTCCTCCAATGAGCAGTTCTTC
TRBV7-9	.	TRBJ2-3	.	CASSLAGPRTDTQYF	TGTGCCAGCAGCTTAGCGGGGCCCCGCACAGATACGCAGTATTTT
TRBV2	TRBD1	TRBJ1-5	.	CASRSDRGLQPQHF	TGTGCCAGCAGATCGGACAGGGGGCTTCAGCCCCAGCATTTT
TRBV28	TRBD1	TRBJ2-7	many	CASSFGQGGGNEQYF	TGTGCCAGCAGTTTTGGACAGGGCGGCGGGAACGAGCAGTACTTC
TRBV7-2	TRBD1	TRBJ1-2	few	CASSLAGGSGGYTF	TGTGCCAGCAGCTTGGCAGGGGGGTCCGGCGGCTACACCTTC
TRBV7-2	TRBD1	TRBJ1-3	many	CASSFRQGWGNTIYF	TGTGCCAGCAGCTTTCGACAGGGCTGGGGAAACACCATATATTTT
TRBV27	.	TRBJ2-6	.	CAISLSVGLEGSGANVLTF	TGTGCCATCAGTTTATCGGTAGGCCTGGAGGGATCTGGGGCCAACGTCCTGACTTTC
TRBV12-3/TRBV12-4	.	TRBJ1-2	.	CASTTGRMSLEGYTF	TGTGCCAGCACCACGGGCAGGATGAGTTTGGAAGGCTACACCTTC
TRBV28	.	TRBJ2-3	few	CATSITTDTQYF	TGTGCCACCAGCATAACCACAGATACGCAGTATTTT
TRBV5-5	.	TRBJ2-6	.	CASSPSAASSGANVLTF	TGTGCCAGCAGCCCGTCGGCAGCTAGCTCTGGGGCCAACGTCCTGACTTTC
TRBV9	.	TRBJ1-2	.	CASSPRANREGYGYTF	TGTGCCAGCAGCCCTCGTGCCAACAGGGAGGGCTATGGCTACACCTTC
TRBV6-2/TRBV6-3	.	TRBJ2-1	many	CASSPYESSYNEQFF	TGTGCCAGCAGTCCCTACGAGAGCTCCTACAATGAGCAGTTCTTC
TRBV20-1	.	TRBJ2-7	.	CSARGLTGPDREQYF	TGCAGTGCTAGAGGCCTAACGGGGCCAGACCGGGAGCAGTACTTC
TRBV10-3	.	TRBJ1-6	.	CAISESKQGRRNSPLHF	TGTGCCATCAGTGAGTCGAAACAAGGACGGAGGAACTCACCCCTCCACTTT
TRBV10-3	TRBD1	TRBJ2-7	.	CAISLSDRDEQYF	TGTGCCATCAGCCTTTCCGACAGGGACGAGCAGTACTTC
TRBV12-3/TRBV12-4	.	TRBJ2-1	.	CASSPNARSLLFEQFF	TGTGCCAGCAGTCCCAATGCTAGATCTCTACTGTTTGAGCAGTTCTTC
TRBV13	.	TRBJ2-1	.	CASSFPRSGSYNEQFF	TGTGCCAGCAGCTTCCCCCGTTCCGGGAGCTACAATGAGCAGTTCTTC
TRBV5-8	.	TRBJ1-1	.	CASSLVSVSLEAFF	TGTGCCAGCAGCTTGGTGTCGGTCTCCCTTGAAGCTTTCTTT
TRBV6-2/TRBV6-3	.	TRBJ2-5	many	CASRGETQYF	TGTGCCAGCAGGGGGGAGACCCAGTACTTC
TRBV6-1	.	TRBJ1-3	.	CASSEGPQGTGNTIYF	TGTGCCAGCAGTGAAGGCCCACAGGGTACTGGAAACACCATATATTTT
TRBV15	.	TRBJ1-5	.	CATSRPNQPQHF	TGTGCCACCAGCAGGCCCAATCAGCCCCAGCATTTT
TRBV2	TRBD1	TRBJ2-7	many	CASSDGTGAYEQYF	TGTGCCAGCAGTGACGGGACAGGGGCCTACGAGCAGTACTTC
TRBV10-3	.	TRBJ1-5	many	CAISESGSQPQHF	TGTGCCATCAGTGAGTCTGGGAGTCAGCCCCAGCATTTT
TRBV29-1	TRBD1	TRBJ1-2	.	CSVMSDRGRINGYTF	TGCAGCGTTATGTCGGACAGGGGGCGAATCAATGGCTACACCTTC
TRBV7-2	.	TRBJ1-1	.	CASSLERADTEAFF	TGTGCCAGCAGCTTAGAGCGGGCAGACACTGAAGCTTTCTTT
TRBV20-1	TRBD2	TRBJ2-1	many	CSARDPGLAGNNEQFF	TGCAGTGCTAGAGATCCCGGACTAGCGGGTAACAATGAGCAGTTCTTC
TRBV6-2/TRBV6-3	.	TRBJ2-3	many	CASSYDGRNTDTQYF	TGTGCCAGCAGTTACGACGGGCGGAACACAGATACGCAGTATTTT
TRBV7-3	TRBD2	TRBJ2-2	few	CASSLTEAGGGEGELFF	TGTGCCAGCAGCCTCACAGAAGCGGGAGGCGGGGAAGGGGAGCTGTTTTTT
TRBV28	TRBD2	TRBJ2-1	many	CASTLTGTSNEQFF	TGTGCCAGCACCTTAACCGGGACTAGCAATGAGCAGTTCTTC
TRBV28	.	TRBJ2-7	many	CASRFTGLSYEQYF	TGTGCCAGCAGGTTTACAGGCCTCTCCTACGAGCAGTACTTC